This TCR beta chain was identified in a study of blood T cell repertoires in COVID-19 (dated by TCRdb to 2019 to 2021). Regarding the complete study: Samples covering the acute and convalescent phases of COVID-19 were provided by collaborators in the United States, Italy and Spain. A freely available public database, intended as a resource for researchers studying the immune response to SARS-CoV-2, is where the repertoires were released. The prospective study material was composed of cDNA or gDNA derived from T cells, B-cell-depleted T cells, or PBMCs. Subjects who had been exposed to COVID-19, were actively infected with it, or had recovered from it provided the deeply sampled blood TCRbeta repertoires that made up the dataset. Samples came from the ongoing ImmuneRACE study (first 160 participants) plus 1,254 subjects from 6 global collaborators. A de-identified subject ID, COVID-19 status, age in years and sex were almost always included in the sample metadata. Where available, HLA class I and class II types were obtained from metadata supplied by the sample provider rather than from assay-based typing.

V has 3 bases trimmed and J has 8 bases trimmed; junction bases matching no gene number 15. Per the germline V gene (reference sequence), MNHEY is the CDR1 and SMNVEV is the CDR2. The CDR3 starts with the cysteine, ends with the phenylalanine, and has 17 residues. The read is trimmed to its CDR3 DNA, 51 bases read in frame from base 1. For this clone: Its specific antigen is unknown. Base quality data are lacking; no much larger clone is found one base away.

TCRbeta CDR3 regions were amplified from genomic DNA using the immunoSEQ Assay, a bias-controlled multiplex PCR. In the source study's methods: Nucleated cell counts per sample were estimated from amplification of reference gene primers within the assay. Sequence reads were collapsed and filtered to measure the absolute abundance of every unique TCRbeta CDR3 rearrangement. For each sample, productive Simpson clonality was calculated as the square root of Simpson's diversity index over productive rearrangements. The table was pulled from immuneACCESS by TCRdb, which kept in-frame rearrangements only. Such tables lose some clones; where checked, under half of the loss comes from unresolved V genes, and the rest has no known cause. Clone size and the V and J calls come from that table; the DNA yielded D and trimming. The sample contains 100,000 or so clones, around 86% of them found a single time. The ten largest make up approximately 40% of the sample.

Collaborating institutions collected whole blood in K2EDTA tubes following their own protocols. For TCRbeta analysis, collaborators shipped samples in one of three forms: frozen whole blood, isolated PBMCs, or DNA extracted from either of those sample types. Study-wide conclusions, independent of this receptor: Clinical and demographic metadata were provided uncurated, with the amount varying by source and participant.

The specimen sequenced was peripheral blood. Recombination linked TRBV27 to TRBJ1-4; 7 bases in between match TRBD1. This sequence was found in a man older than 75 with acute or convalescent COVID-19. The sequence in DNA is TGTGCCAGCAGTTTCCGGGACAGCGCTTCGTTGGGCGAAAAACTGTTTTTT. Its coded protein is CASSFRDSASLGEKLFF.